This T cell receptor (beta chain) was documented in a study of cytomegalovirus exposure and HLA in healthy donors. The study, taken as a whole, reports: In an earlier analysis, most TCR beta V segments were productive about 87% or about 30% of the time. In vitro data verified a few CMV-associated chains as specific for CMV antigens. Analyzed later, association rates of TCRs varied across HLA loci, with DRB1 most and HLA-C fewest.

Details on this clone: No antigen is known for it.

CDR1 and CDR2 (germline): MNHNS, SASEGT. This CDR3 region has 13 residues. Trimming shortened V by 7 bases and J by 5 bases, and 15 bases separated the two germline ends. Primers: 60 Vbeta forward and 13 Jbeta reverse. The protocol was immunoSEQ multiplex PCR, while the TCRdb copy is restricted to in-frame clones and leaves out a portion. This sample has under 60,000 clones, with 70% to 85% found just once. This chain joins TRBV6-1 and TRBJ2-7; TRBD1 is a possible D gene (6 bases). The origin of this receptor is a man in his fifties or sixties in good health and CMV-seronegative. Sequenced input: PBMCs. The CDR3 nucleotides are TGTGCCAGCAAGGGAACAGGGTTCCACGAGCAGTACTTC. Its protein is CASKGTGFHEQYF.